This entry lists 2 T cell receptor beta chains sequenced from one sample in a study of T cell responses to AZD1222 COVID-19 vaccine. Assay: immunoSEQ multiplex PCR; the TCRdb copy retains only in-frame clones and omits some. The data show about 56,000 clones, with approximately 80% seen just once and about 5% held by the top ten. Sequenced here: peripheral blood, sampled 28 days after the second AZD1222 dose. Every receptor here comes from an adult who received the AZD1222 COVID-19 vaccine.

Many counts were recorded for this clone. This chain connects TRBV9 to TRBJ1-6; a possible D gene is TRBD1 (5 bases). Germline V lookup: CDR1 SGDLS, CDR2 YYNGEE. The CDR3 totals 14 residues. Deletions cut 0 bases from V and 7 bases from J, with 8 bases between. The CDR3 DNA reads as TGTGCCAGCAGCGTAGGGGGGGAAAATTCACCCCTCCACTTT. It is translated as CASSVGGENSPLHF.

With respect to this clone: Different DNA sequences within this sample yield the same CDR3. V gene TRBV3-1 (or the pseudogene TRBV3-2) combines with J gene TRBJ1-2; D is possibly TRBD1 (5 bases). The CDR3 covers 16 residues. V lost 2 bases and J 1 base, leaving 14 bases between the germline ends. Germline loops: CDR1 LGHDT, CDR2 YNNKEL (reference sequence). CDR3 sequence (DNA): TGTGCCAGCAGCCAAAGACCTCAGGGACTTAACTATGGCTACACCTTC. Its translation is CASSQRPQGLNYGYTF.